One TCR beta chain is described in this entry. Data came from immunoSEQ multiplex PCR; TCRdb stores just in-frame clones and leaves some out. The data hold approximately 65,000 clones, with under 95% observed a single time. The source of the sample is a study of lymphopenia after photon versus proton radiotherapy. The germline V gene has CDR1 SQVTM and CDR2 ANQGSEA. Trimming pared 5 bases from V and 0 bases from J, leaving 10 bases between. The CDR3 has 13 residues. V and J are TRBV29-1 and TRBJ1-1; unclear D gene. The clonotype was recovered from a woman aged 65 to 85 with pancreatic cancer. This sample comprised peripheral blood, obtained from a patient treated with photon-based radiotherapy. CDR3 in amino acids: CSVKADLNTEAFF. The CDR3 nucleotides read TGCAGCGTTAAAGCCGACCTGAACACTGAAGCTTTCTTT.